The T cell receptor beta chain under discussion was sequenced for a study of cytomegalovirus exposure and HLA in healthy donors. Across the whole study: There were just under 400 genotyped donors. Of these, 75% to 85% fell in the genetic ancestry cluster associated with self-reported Caucasian donors. The study, taken as a whole, reports: Across donors, presence/absence analyses took sequencing depth to be roughly uniform. The productive fraction for most TCR beta V segments was about 87% or about 30% in an earlier analysis. Trimming of TCR beta V- and J-genes showed a link, identified in a later analysis, to a missense DCLRE1C variant.

PCR amplification relied on 60 Vbeta primers (plus 13 Jbeta primers). Method: immunoSEQ multiplex PCR; TCRdb's copy keeps in-frame clones and lacks some. This sample has roughly 200,000 clones; approximately 86% occur once, and the top ten carry around 0.3%. Germline V lookup: CDR1 ENHRY, CDR2 SYGVKD. The ends lost 10 bases at V and 2 bases at J; junction bases unmatched: 7. The length of the CDR3 is 13 residues. Remarks on this clone: Its antigen is not known.

The specimen sequenced was PBMCs. The receptor was isolated from a woman in her 30s in good health and CMV-seronegative. J is TRBJ1-1 and V is TRBV10-3, with 7 bases lining up with TRBD1. DNA for the CDR3: TGTGCCACTGCCCGGGACAGAAACACTGAAGCTTTCTTT. It codes for CATARDRNTEAFF.